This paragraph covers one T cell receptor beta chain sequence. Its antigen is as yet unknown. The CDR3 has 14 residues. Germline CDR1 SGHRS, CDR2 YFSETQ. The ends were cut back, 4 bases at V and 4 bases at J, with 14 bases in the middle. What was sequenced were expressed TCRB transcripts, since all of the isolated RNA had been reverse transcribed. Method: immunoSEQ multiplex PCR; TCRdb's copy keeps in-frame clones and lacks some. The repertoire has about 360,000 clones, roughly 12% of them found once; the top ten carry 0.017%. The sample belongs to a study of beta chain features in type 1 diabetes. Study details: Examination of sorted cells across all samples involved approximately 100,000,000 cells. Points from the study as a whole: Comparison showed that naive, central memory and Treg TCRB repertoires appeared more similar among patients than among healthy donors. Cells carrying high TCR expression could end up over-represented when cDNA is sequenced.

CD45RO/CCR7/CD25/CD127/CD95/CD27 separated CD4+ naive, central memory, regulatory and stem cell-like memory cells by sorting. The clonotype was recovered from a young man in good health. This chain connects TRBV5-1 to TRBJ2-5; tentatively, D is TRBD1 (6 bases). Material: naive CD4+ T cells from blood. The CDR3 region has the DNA TGCGCCAGCAGCCAGGACAGCGAACCAGAGACCCAGTACTTC. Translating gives CASSQDSEPETQYF.